This is a list of T cell receptor beta chains from one sample in a study of shared clonotypes between healthy human individuals. Profiled with immunoSEQ multiplex PCR; TCRdb holds only in-frame clones, not every one. Seen here are some 790,000 clones, 72% observed once, and the top ten hold more than 1.5%. The sample was memory CD4+ T cells sorted from blood. The receptor set was obtained from a woman aged 25 to 39 in good health. CDR3s leave out the opening cysteine and the closing phenylalanine or tryptophan. Fields, in order: D gene, J gene, CDR3 length, V gene, CDR3 protein. The D gene is left open where the match is weak.

TRBD1	TRBJ1-3	10	TRBV2	AIGTGLDTIY
-	TRBJ2-1	11	TRBV11-2	ASSLVGVNEQF
-	TRBJ2-3	14	TRBV28	ASSSPGWGHTDTQY
-	TRBJ1-5	13	TRBV28	ASSFPGASNQPQH
-	TRBJ2-3	11	TRBV18	ASSSGEADTQY
-	TRBJ1-1	13	TRBV11-2	ASNPGHTPNTEAF
-	TRBJ2-7	11	TRBV30	AWRAGKSDEQY
-	TRBJ1-1	11	TRBV14	ASSLRGNTEAF
TRBD1	TRBJ1-2	13	TRBV6-6	ASFPGGDRIYGYT
TRBD2	TRBJ2-2	16	TRBV5-5	ASSLVLAGAMNTGELF
TRBD2	TRBJ2-1	12	TRBV28	ASQRLADYNEQF
TRBD1	TRBJ1-1	12	TRBV4-1	ASSQGGQGTEAF
-	TRBJ1-1	12	TRBV7-9	ASSLRGRDTEAF
-	TRBJ1-5	15	TRBV4-2	ASSQNGAGGTNQPQH
-	TRBJ1-2	11	TRBV28	ASNSGRVSGYT
TRBD1	TRBJ2-3	13	TRBV7-9	ASNTGTGFTDTQY
-	TRBJ1-2	10	TRBV7-6	ASSFRDGGYT
-	TRBJ2-7	9	TRBV7-2	ASSSLQEQY
-	TRBJ2-5	11	TRBV4-2	ASSQDRQETQY
TRBD2	TRBJ2-3	14	TRBV18	ASSPGLAPLTDTQY
-	TRBJ1-2	11	TRBV6-5	AGGDGTNYGYT
TRBD1	TRBJ1-5	11	TRBV7-2	ASSPGTGSPQH
-	TRBJ1-5	11	TRBV6-5	ASSYGWGQPQH
TRBD2	TRBJ2-1	13	TRBV18	ASSPGLAGEREQF
-	TRBJ1-3	14	TRBV7-9	ASSLGGDSSGNTIY
TRBD1	TRBJ1-1	12	TRBV11-2	ASSTIGQGTEAF
-	TRBJ1-3	12	TRBV7-8	ASSLVAGLDTIY
-	TRBJ2-7	12	TRBV14	ASSQGQGPFGQY
-	TRBJ1-3	10	TRBV28	ASTGAGNTIY
-	TRBJ2-3	12	TRBV15	ATSRDGGADTQY
-	TRBJ1-1	11	TRBV7-3	ASSLQRDTEAF
-	TRBJ2-2	13	TRBV28	ASSFDSRNTGELF
-	TRBJ1-4	13	TRBV10-3	AIRSGSSTNEKLF
TRBD1	TRBJ1-2	15	TRBV27	ASSWAAGTGGFYGYT
-	TRBJ1-5	12	TRBV5-4	ASSLQGVDQPQH
TRBD1	TRBJ1-1	12	TRBV2	ASSGGQRRAEAF
-	TRBJ1-2	11	TRBV7-2	ASSDRGFYGYT
-	TRBJ1-4	15	TRBV4-1	ASSQKGVGVSNEKLF
-	TRBJ1-3	12	TRBV7-8	ASSLTGPGNTIY
TRBD2	TRBJ2-5	14	TRBV6-5	ASSYGLAGDQETQY
TRBD1	TRBJ1-2	10	TRBV7-9	ATGGTSGGYT
-	TRBJ2-3	12	TRBV6-1	ASSRDSITDTQY
-	TRBJ2-7	9	TRBV10-2	ASKNLGEQY
-	TRBJ2-5	10	TRBV10-2	ASRGHGETQY
-	TRBJ2-3	13	TRBV7-3	ASSPTGTSTDTQY
-	TRBJ2-3	13	TRBV19	ASSIQLARTDTQY
TRBD1	TRBJ2-1	13	TRBV10-2	ASSDGQGARNEQF
-	TRBJ2-5	13	TRBV19	ASTSSGGGGETQY
-	TRBJ2-2	14	TRBV4-1	ASSQAPRARTGELF
-	TRBJ2-2	12	TRBV4-1	ASSQGLNTGELF
TRBD1	TRBJ1-4	13	TRBV7-9	ASSPPGQGAEKLF
TRBD1	TRBJ1-3	13	TRBV6-5	ASSYRQGARNTIY
TRBD1	TRBJ2-3	13	TRBV6-1	ASRPDRGSTDTQY
TRBD2	TRBJ2-7	13	TRBV7-2	ASSRQLAGVGEQY
-	TRBJ2-1	14	TRBV7-3	ASSLTSDMGYNEQF
-	TRBJ2-7	11	TRBV29-1	SVEDTVLEEQY
-	TRBJ1-1	12	TRBV27	ASSLYGFSTEAF
TRBD2	TRBJ2-3	14	TRBV2	ASARGRGTRDQAQY
TRBD1	TRBJ1-5	11	TRBV27	ASSLRGQGFRH